This section outlines one T cell receptor beta chain sequence together with its context. Its antigen is unidentified. Germline CDR1 and CDR2: SNHLY and FYNNEI. The CDR3 loop spans 15 amino acids. The junction had 10 bases not matched to a gene; V was cut back by 7 bases and J by 5 bases. Profiled with immunoSEQ multiplex PCR; TCRdb holds only in-frame clones, not every one. Counted here are over a million clones, around 78% occurring once; the ten biggest clones make up 0.4% to 0.55%. This sample stems from a study of shared clonotypes between healthy human individuals. At the level of the study: Each donor's CD4 naive and CD4 memory cells filled three plates apiece, CD8 naive two, and CD8 memory one. Notes on the study in general: The generation probabilities recorded for non-shared clonotypes fell below those of clonotypes shared by all four donors. Approximately 5% was the fraction of naive CD4 clonotypes found shared across a few donors.

This TCR came from a man younger than 35 in good health. Some clones in this sample may be carry-over from other donors' samples. This chain connects TRBV2 to TRBJ1-1; TRBD1 matches at 10 bases. The sample consisted of memory CD4+ T cells from PBMCs. The subset is: CD45RA-negative fraction. The CDR3 loop reads CASISGGTGVTEAFF. CDR3 bases: TGTGCCAGCATTTCGGGAGGGACAGGGGTTACTGAAGCTTTCTTT.